The rows below give T cell receptor beta chains drawn from one sample of a study of beta chain features in type 1 diabetes. Generated by immunoSEQ multiplex PCR, the TCRdb table keeps only in-frame clones and is missing some. The table lists almost 250,000 clones, 13% to 15% of them singletons. The sample taken for sequencing was naive CD4+ T cells from blood. The source is a woman aged 40 to 50 in good health. Both conserved end residues are part of each CDR3. Fields, in order: J gene, V gene, D gene, CDR3 protein. D genes are given only for firm matches.

TRBJ1-6 TRBV10-2 NA CASTDTGRDSPLHF
TRBJ2-2 TRBV9 NA CASSVTHTSSGELFF
TRBJ1-2 TRBV5-6 NA CASSSRGYGYTF
TRBJ2-3 TRBV2 TRBD2 CASSISGVSTDTQYF
TRBJ1-6 TRBV15 TRBD1 CATSVRGPPSYNSPLHF
TRBJ1-1 TRBV9 TRBD1 CASSVFTGGNTEAFF
TRBJ1-1 TRBV27 NA CASGKWQGNGGNTEAFF
TRBJ1-1 TRBV19 NA CASSLIATPNTEAFF
TRBJ1-2 TRBV27 NA CASKGHGANYGYTF
TRBJ2-7 TRBV4-2 NA CASSQDNGGASYEQYF
TRBJ1-1 TRBV6-5 NA CASSVTANTEAFF
TRBJ2-3 TRBV5-6 TRBD2 CASRRTSGGIGGTDTQYF
TRBJ1-2 TRBV5-1 TRBD1 CASSRQGESYGYTF
TRBJ2-7 TRBV7-2 TRBD2 CASSLGLAGTYEQYF